This entry lists 10 T cell receptor beta chains sequenced from one sample in a study of T cells after yellow fever vaccination. TCRdb passed the 5' RACE reads through MiXCR, listing each CDR3 protein once. In the table there are approximately 300,000 distinct CDR3 sequences, approximately 13% of which are singletons. This material consisted of CD4+ T cells sorted from PBMCs, taken 45 days after the yellow fever booster vaccination. All receptors derive from a man aged 25 to 40 who received the YFV17D yellow fever vaccine.

In this sample, this clonotype turned up a few times. V gene TRBV7-2 combines with J gene TRBJ1-5, with TRBD1 matching over 9 bases. Looked up from germline, CDR1 is SGHTA and CDR2 is FQGNSA. This CDR3 has 16 residues. V lost 5 bases, J lost 8 bases, and 13 bases stayed unmatched. The chain's CDR3 is CASSMNGQGIFEPQHF. The CDR3 DNA sequence: TGTGCCAGCAGCATGAATGGACAGGGGATATTTGAGCCCCAGCATTTT.

This chain uses TRBV7-6 with TRBJ2-3; D unclear. Trimming shortened V by 1 base and J by 5 bases, and 4 bases separated the two germline ends. The germline CDR1 and CDR2 sequences are SGHVS and FNYEAQ. The CDR3 is 12 amino acids. The CDR3, as DNA: TGTGCCAGCAGCTTAGTGGAAGATACGCAGTATTTT. Amino acid sequence: CASSLVEDTQYF.

V usage is TRBV7-2 and J usage is TRBJ2-7; TRBD1 agrees at 7 bases. In germline, CDR1 is SGHTA, CDR2 FQGNSA. CDR3 length equals 16 residues. Unmatched junction bases numbered 12, after V lost 1 base and J lost 6 bases. CDR3 sequence: CASSLELGTVSGEQYF. The CDR3 nucleotides are TGTGCCAGCAGCTTAGAGTTAGGGACAGTCAGCGGCGAGCAGTACTTC.

The gene calls are TRBV7-2 and TRBJ2-1; 8 bases fit TRBD2. This CDR3 spans 12 amino acids. Germline assignment: CDR1 SGHTA and CDR2 FQGNSA. J lost 10 bases, V lost 5 bases, and 4 bases had no gene match. As DNA, the CDR3 is TGTGCCAGCAGCCAGACTAGCGCAGAGCAGTTCTTC. This encodes CASSQTSAEQFF.

The rearrangement links TRBV29-1 to TRBJ2-4, with D possibly being TRBD1 or TRBD2 (7 bases each). The germline gives CDR1 SQVTM, CDR2 ANQGSEA. The CDR3 length is 13 residues. Trimming took off 3 bases at V and 9 bases at J, with 15 bases between the two ends. The CDR3 loop is CSVESQGGSIQYF. The CDR3 bases are TGCAGCGTTGAGAGCCAGGGGGGGTCCATTCAGTACTTC.

This clonotype was detected only a few times. The gene calls are TRBV3-1 and TRBJ1-1; D gene unclear. The CDR3 has 11 amino acids. Trimming stripped 1 base from V and 11 bases from J, with 8 bases between. Germline CDR1 LGHDT, CDR2 YNNKEL (reference sequence). Here the CDR3 DNA reads TGTGCCAGCAGCCAAGCGAACGAGGCTTTCTTT. This sequence encodes CASSQANEAFF.

The rearrangement uses TRBV6-1 and TRBJ2-1, with D perhaps being TRBD1 or TRBD2 (5 bases each). Trimming shortened V by 2 bases and J by 4 bases, and 9 bases separated the two germline ends. CDR1 and CDR2 from the germline V gene are MNHNS and SASEGT. The CDR3 runs to 14 residues. Written as DNA, the CDR3 is TGTGCCAGCAGTGAACAGAGGGGTTACAATGAGCAGTTCTTC. Translating it yields CASSEQRGYNEQFF.

This clonotype was detected only a few times. The chain joins TRBV20-1 to TRBJ1-3; a weak D match, TRBD1 (6 bases). Per germline, CDR1 DFQATT and CDR2 SNEGSKA (reference sequence). V was clipped by 0 bases and J by 4 bases, with 13 bases between them. CDR3 size: 15 residues. The CDR3 DNA sequence: TGCAGTGCTAGAGATTCCCTGGGGGCCGGAAACACCATATATTTT. It specifies CSARDSLGAGNTIYF.

This clonotype was detected a few times. This chain connects TRBV7-7 to TRBJ2-1, with TRBD2 identical over 14 bases. Germline V gene data show CDR1 as SSHAT and CDR2 as FNYEAQ (reference sequence). V lost 4 bases and J lost 9; bases outside the gene matches: 5. The CDR3 is 15 residues long. The CDR3 coding sequence is TGTGCCAGCAGCTCCGGGACTAGCGGGAGAGGTGAGCAGTTCTTC. Translation gives CASSSGTSGRGEQFF. Drawing the rest from reference TRBV7-7 and TRBJ2-1, the complete variable domain is GAGVSQSPRYKVTKRGQDVTLRCDPISSHATLYWYQQALGQGPEFLTYFNYEAQPDKSGLPSDRFSAERPEGSISTLTIQRTEQRDSAMYRCASSSGTSGRGEQFFGPGTRLTVL.

There are a few counts of this clonotype. The V call is TRBV7-8, the J call TRBJ2-1; D uncertain. Germline CDR1 is SGHVS and CDR2 is FQNEAQ. V was shortened by 0 bases and J by 6 bases, with 12 bases between the two germline ends. The CDR3 has 15 residues. The CDR3 sequence: CASSLALTDFNEQFF. The CDR3 region has the DNA TGTGCCAGCAGCTTAGCGCTAACGGATTTCAATGAGCAGTTCTTC.